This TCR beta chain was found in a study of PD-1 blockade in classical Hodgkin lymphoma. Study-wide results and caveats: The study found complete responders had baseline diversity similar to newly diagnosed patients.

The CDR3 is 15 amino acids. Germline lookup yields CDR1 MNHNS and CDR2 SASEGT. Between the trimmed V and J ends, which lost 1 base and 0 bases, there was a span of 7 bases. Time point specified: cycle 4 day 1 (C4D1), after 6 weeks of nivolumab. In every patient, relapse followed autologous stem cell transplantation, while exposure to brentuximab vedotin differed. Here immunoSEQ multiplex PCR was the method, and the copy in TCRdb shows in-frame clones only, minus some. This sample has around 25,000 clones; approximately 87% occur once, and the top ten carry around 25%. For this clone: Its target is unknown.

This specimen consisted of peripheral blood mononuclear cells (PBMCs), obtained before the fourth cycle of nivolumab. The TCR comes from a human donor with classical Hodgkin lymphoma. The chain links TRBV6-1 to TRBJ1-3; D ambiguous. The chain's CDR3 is CASSEGTFSGNTIYF. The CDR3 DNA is TGTGCCAGCAGTGAAGGGACCTTCTCTGGAAACACCATATATTTT.